This T cell receptor (beta chain) was obtained from a study of cytomegalovirus exposure and HLA in healthy donors. Whole-study results and caveats: A previous analysis found most TCR beta V segments productive roughly 87% or roughly 30% of the time. TCR beta chain V- and J-gene trimming was linked, in a later analysis, to a missense variant in DCLRE1C.

The V and J ends lost 1 base and 2 bases, in that order; junction bases with no gene match: 1. The CDR3 runs to 15 residues. The germline V gene encodes CDR1 LNHNV and CDR2 YYDKDF (reference sequence). A remark on this clone: Its antigen is still unknown.

Both 60 Vbeta primers and 13 Jbeta primers went into the PCR. Clones were sequenced by immunoSEQ multiplex PCR, and TCRdb holds only the in-frame ones, with some missing. The sample lists roughly 71,000 clones; over 70% were seen once. The receptor was derived from a human donor in good health. The chain employs TRBV15 and TRBJ1-5; 8 nucleotides match TRBD1. Sequenced sample: PBMCs. The CDR3 coding sequence is TGTGCCACCAGCAGAGTGACAGGGGGCAATCAGCCCCAGCATTTT. This sequence encodes CATSRVTGGNQPQHF.